This passage covers 32 T cell receptor beta chains from one sample sequenced in a study of CD8 T cells in Susac syndrome. Roughly 0.45 to 1 ug RNA was reverse transcribed with random hexamers. TCRdb re-called the immunoSEQ multiplex PCR reads through MiXCR, storing one row per CDR3 protein. Of around 170,000 distinct CDR3 sequences listed, roughly 95% are singletons. The sample was CD4+ T cells from PBMCs. Every receptor here comes from a human donor with Susac syndrome.

The chain carries TRBV16 and TRBJ1-5; 9 bases fit TRBD1. V lost 4 bases to trimming and J lost 2 bases; unmatched junction nucleotides: 0. The CDR3 runs to 14 residues. Looked up from germline, CDR1 is KGHSY and CDR2 is FQNENV. The CDR3 DNA reads TGTGCCAGCAGCCGGGACAGGGGCAATCAGCCCCAGCATTTT. Its protein product is CASSRDRGNQPQHF.

The genes are TRBV11-2 and TRBJ1-2, with unresolved D. CDR3 size: 15 residues. V was clipped by 1 base and J by 8 bases, with 17 bases between them. CDR1 and CDR2 from the germline V gene are SGHAT and FQNNGV. The CDR3 region is CASSLVATPSGGYTF. The CDR3 nucleotides read TGTGCCAGCAGCTTAGTGGCCACCCCCAGTGGGGGCTACACCTTC.

This chain connects TRBV24-1 to TRBJ2-2; D call uncertain. The V gene's germline CDR1 is KGHDR and CDR2 SFDVKD. This CDR3 contains 11 residues. V shed 4 bases and J shed 5 bases, with 1 base lying between them. The CDR3 DNA reads TGTGCCACCAGTGAGACCGGGGAGCTGTTTTTT. Translated, it gives CATSETGELFF.

The chain links TRBV3-1 to TRBJ1-3, with TRBD1 matching over 7 bases. In germline, CDR1 is LGHDT, CDR2 YNNKEL (reference sequence). Trimming removed 2 bases from V and 2 bases from J; junction bases left unmatched: 3. The CDR3 extends over 15 amino acids. DNA for the CDR3: TGTGCCAGCAGCCAAACAGGGGTAACTGGAAACACCATATATTTT. It specifies CASSQTGVTGNTIYF.

The V call is TRBV5-4, the J call TRBJ2-5; D is unclear. The germline gives CDR1 SGHNT, CDR2 YYREEE (reference sequence). This CDR3 region has 13 residues. Trimming took off 2 bases at V and 1 base at J, with 6 bases between the two ends. CDR3 in DNA: TGTGCCAGCAGCTTCGCGGTCCAAGAGACCCAGTACTTC. Protein product: CASSFAVQETQYF.

This clonotype has more than one count but fewer than ten. The CDR3 loop reads CAWSAGANVLTF. CDR3 nucleotide sequence: TGTGCCTGGAGTGCTGGGGCCAACGTCCTGACTTTC. The J gene is TRBJ2-6, the V gene TRBV30; no definite D call. Per germline, CDR1 GTSNPN and CDR2 SVGIG (reference sequence). The V end lost 1 base, the J end lost 2 bases, and 0 bases lay between the germline ends. This CDR3 contains 12 residues.

This clonotype showed up just once. This chain uses TRBV28 with TRBJ2-3; 7 bases line up with TRBD2. V was pared by 11 bases and J by 5 bases, with 4 bases of the junction left unmatched. The CDR3 consists of 11 residues. The germline V gene encodes CDR1 MDHEN and CDR2 SYDVKM. The CDR3 DNA follows: TGTGCCGCGGGAGTCATAGATACGCAGTATTTT. It codes for CAAGVIDTQYF.

The V gene is TRBV28, the J gene TRBJ2-7, with D tentatively TRBD2 (6 bases). This CDR3 spans 14 amino acids. CDR1 is MDHEN and CDR2 is SYDVKM in the germline V gene. Between the trimmed V and J ends, which lost 5 bases and 2 bases, there was a span of 13 bases. CDR3 DNA sequence: TGTGCCAGCAGTCTCCCAGGGAGGACCTACGAGCAGTACTTC. Translation gives CASSLPGRTYEQYF.

This chain connects TRBV20-1 to TRBJ2-5, with D perhaps TRBD2 (5 bases). Deletions cut 0 bases from V and 1 base from J, with 15 bases between. This CDR3 spans 16 amino acids. Germline V gene lookup returns CDR1 DFQATT and CDR2 SNEGSKA (reference sequence). The CDR3 spells CSARDLYSGLQETQYF. Here the CDR3 DNA reads TGCAGTGCTAGAGATCTGTACAGCGGCCTCCAAGAGACCCAGTACTTC.

This rearrangement joins TRBV19 to TRBJ1-2; no definite D call. There are 18 residues in the CDR3. CDR1 LNHDA and CDR2 SQIVND come from the germline V gene (reference sequence). The V and J ends lost 7 bases and 0 bases respectively, with 24 bases between them. As DNA, the CDR3 is TGTGCCAGTACCCTCAGAAGATCTTTTGGGCGGCCTAACTATGGCTACACCTTC. This codes for CASTLRRSFGRPNYGYTF.

The V gene is TRBV20-1, the J gene TRBJ2-1, with 7 bases that match TRBD2. This CDR3 contains 17 residues. The trim removed 3 bases at V and 4 bases at J, leaving 15 bases unmatched. CDR1 and CDR2 (germline): DFQATT, SNEGSKA (reference sequence). This CDR3 reads CSASPRDGEGPYNEQFF. The CDR3 coding sequence is TGCAGTGCTAGTCCCCGGGACGGGGAGGGCCCATACAATGAGCAGTTCTTC.

CDR3 protein: CSVAKREQETQYF. The CDR3 nucleotides are TGCAGCGTTGCAAAGAGGGAGCAAGAGACCCAGTACTTC. V and J are TRBV29-1 and TRBJ2-5; TRBD2 is a possible D gene (5 bases). With 4 bases removed from V and 2 bases from J, the gap between germline ends came to 11 bases. CDR1 is SQVTM and CDR2 is ANQGSEA in the germline V gene. The CDR3 covers 13 residues.

Concerning this clonotype itself: A junction end diverges from the germline sequence, so it may reflect a read error. The chain has TRBV30 and TRBJ1-2, with a weak D call TRBD1 (5 bases). The CDR3 has 13 amino acids. CDR1 is GTSNPN and CDR2 is SVGIG in the germline V gene (reference sequence). The CDR3: CAWSPGYNHGYTF. The DNA for the CDR3 is TGTGCCTGGAGTCCAGGGTATAACCATGGCTACACCTTC.

V usage is TRBV10-2 and J usage is TRBJ2-7, with D possibly being TRBD2 (6 bases). Germline CDR1 reads WSHSY; CDR2 reads SAAADI. V was pared by 6 bases and J by 3 bases, with 12 bases between. The CDR3 contains 13 residues. CDR3 residues: CASRPGTGYEQYF. The CDR3 DNA sequence: TGCGCCAGCAGACCCGGGACTGGCTACGAGCAGTACTTC.

The V gene is TRBV29-1, the J gene TRBJ2-3; TRBD2 might be the D (5 bases). V gave up 6 bases and J gave up 1 base, with 23 bases separating them. This CDR3 has 17 residues. CDR1 SQVTM and CDR2 ANQGSEA come from the germline V gene. The CDR3 DNA sequence: TGCAGCGTAGGAGCGTTGTCTAGCCCACTACGCACAGATACGCAGTATTTT. It codes for CSVGALSSPLRTDTQYF.

The chain uses TRBV5-1 and TRBJ2-3, with D possibly being TRBD2 (7 bases). The CDR3 is 14 residues long. With 7 bases removed from V and 2 bases from J, the gap between germline ends came to 14 bases. Germline CDR1 reads SGHRS; CDR2 reads YFSETQ. CDR3 protein: CASCPGGPTDTQYF. Here the CDR3 DNA reads TGCGCCAGCTGCCCCGGGGGGCCCACAGATACGCAGTATTTT.

V usage is TRBV7-2 and J usage is TRBJ2-1, with 13 positions matching TRBD2. The germline CDR1 and CDR2 sequences are SGHTA and FQGNSA. With V trimmed by 6 bases and J by 12 bases, 17 bases remained unmatched. This CDR3 spans 17 amino acids. The CDR3 here is CASSPWGGTSGRGVQFF. The CDR3 DNA is TGTGCCAGCAGTCCATGGGGCGGAACTAGCGGGAGGGGTGTGCAGTTCTTC. Complete variable domain (other parts from reference TRBV7-2 and TRBJ2-1): GAGVSQSPSNKVTEKGKDVELRCDPISGHTALYWYRQSLGQGLEFLIYFQGNSAPDKSGLPSDRFSAERTGGSVSTLTIQRTQQEDSAVYLCASSPWGGTSGRGVQFFGPGTRLTVL.

The J gene is TRBJ1-5, the V gene TRBV9; 7 nucleotides agree with TRBD1. Looked up from germline, CDR1 is SGDLS and CDR2 is YYNGEE. J lost 6 bases, V lost 4 bases, and 7 bases had no gene match. This CDR3 comprises 14 residues. The CDR3 DNA sequence: TGTGCCAGCAGCCCGACAGGGATGTTTCAGCCCCAGCATTTT. Protein product: CASSPTGMFQPQHF.

This rearrangement joins TRBV15 to TRBJ2-1; the D is unclear. The CDR3 covers 14 residues. The germline CDR1 and CDR2 sequences are LNHNV and YYDKDF (reference sequence). Trimming took off 1 base at V and 5 bases at J, with 9 bases between the two ends. The CDR3 is CATSRARDNNEQFF. CDR3 DNA: TGTGCCACCAGCAGAGCAAGGGATAACAATGAGCAGTTCTTC.

This chain uses TRBV7-9 with TRBJ1-2; D is undetermined. Per the germline V gene, CDR1 is SEHNR and CDR2 is FQNEAQ (reference sequence). The CDR3 spans 12 residues. V lost 3 bases, J lost 2 bases, and 4 bases lay in between. The CDR3 sequence: CASSFENYGYTF. The CDR3 DNA is TGTGCCAGCAGCTTTGAAAACTATGGCTACACCTTC.

The chain has TRBV28 and TRBJ1-4, with D possibly matching TRBD1 (6 bases). CDR1 and CDR2 (germline): MDHEN, SYDVKM. The CDR3 is made up of 14 amino acids. Trimming stripped 4 bases from V and 4 bases from J, with 10 bases between. The CDR3 here is CASSSGQHNEKLFF. CDR3 DNA sequence: TGTGCCAGCAGTTCTGGACAGCATAATGAAAAACTGTTTTTT.

The count of this clonotype is one. The chain combines TRBV20-1 with TRBJ1-5; D unresolved. The CDR3 is 13 amino acids. Germline CDR1 DFQATT, CDR2 SNEGSKA (reference sequence). Trimming shortened V by 4 bases and J by 6 bases, and 13 bases separated the two germline ends. CDR3 protein: CSATFQPAQPQHF. DNA of the CDR3: TGCAGTGCTACGTTTCAGCCGGCTCAGCCCCAGCATTTT.

The rearrangement links TRBV7-9 to TRBJ1-1; TRBD1 agrees at 7 bases. V lost 4 bases and J lost 5; bases outside the gene matches: 7. The CDR3 loop spans 14 amino acids. CDR1 SEHNR and CDR2 FQNEAQ come from the germline V gene (reference sequence). CDR3: CASSYRQGETEAFF. The CDR3 DNA is TGTGCCAGCAGCTACAGACAGGGTGAGACTGAAGCTTTCTTT. Looking up the rest from reference TRBV7-9 and TRBJ1-1 gives the full variable domain: DTGVSQNPRHKITKRGQNVTFRCDPISEHNRLYWYRQTLGQGPEFLTYFQNEAQLEKSRLLSDRFSAERPKGSFSTLEIQRTEQGDSAMYLCASSYRQGETEAFFGQGTRLTVV.

The V and J genes are TRBV7-2 and TRBJ2-4; TRBD2 is a possible D gene (5 bases). CDR1 is SGHTA and CDR2 is FQGNSA in the germline V gene. The CDR3 covers 14 residues. Trimming took 0 bases from V and 5 from J, leaving 8 bases between them. The CDR3 loop is CASSLAGIQNIQYF. CDR3 bases: TGTGCCAGCAGCTTAGCCGGGATTCAAAACATTCAGTACTTC.

The J gene is TRBJ1-1, the V gene TRBV27; perhaps TRBD1 as D (6 bases). The V gene lost 4 bases and the J gene lost 4 bases, with 16 bases spanning the gap. CDR1 is MNHEY and CDR2 is SMNVEV in the germline V gene (reference sequence). This CDR3 region has 15 residues. The CDR3 loop reads CASSSPRGRGTEAFF. The DNA of the CDR3 is TGTGCCAGCAGTTCCCCCCGGGGCAGGGGCACTGAAGCTTTCTTT.

The chain uses TRBV11-2 and TRBJ1-4; 8 bases match TRBD1. Germline values: CDR1 SGHAT, CDR2 FQNNGV. J lost 8 bases, V lost 5 bases, and 4 bases had no gene match. This CDR3 comprises 13 residues. CDR3 loop: CASSPDRGEKLFF. The CDR3 region has the DNA TGTGCCAGCAGCCCTGACAGGGGCGAAAAACTGTTTTTT.

About this clonotype: Its ends do not fully match the called genes, so a read error is possible. The chain carries TRBV10-3 and TRBJ1-2; possibly TRBD1 for D (6 bases). The CDR3 runs to 14 residues. Germline V lookup: CDR1 ENHRY, CDR2 SYGVKD. The CDR3 DNA reads as TGTGCGATCAACCAGGGGCCAGCTAACTATGGCTACACCTTC. It encodes CAINQGPANYGYTF.

The chain is built from TRBV7-9 and TRBJ2-7; D is tentatively TRBD1 or TRBD2 (7 bases each). CDR1 and CDR2 from the germline V gene are SEHNR and FQNEAQ (reference sequence). Trimming stripped 3 bases from V and 3 bases from J, with 15 bases between. This CDR3 is 15 amino acids long. CDR3 DNA sequence: TGTGCCAGCAGCTTTCTCCAGGGGGGGATCTACGAGCAGTACTTC. This encodes CASSFLQGGIYEQYF.

CDR3 in amino acids: CASSLVGVSGNQPQHF. In DNA form, the CDR3 reads TGTGCCAGCAGCTTAGTAGGGGTCTCCGGCAATCAGCCCCAGCATTTT. The J gene is TRBJ1-5, the V gene TRBV7-2, with D possibly being TRBD1 (5 bases). This CDR3 comprises 16 residues. Germline V gene sequence: CDR1 SGHTA, CDR2 FQGNSA. The V gene lost 1 base and the J gene lost 2 bases, with 12 bases spanning the gap.

The V and J genes are TRBV6-1 and TRBJ2-5; 7 nucleotides align to TRBD1. V was clipped by 2 bases and J by 7 bases; unmatched bases: 7. The CDR3 totals 14 residues. Germline V lookup: CDR1 MNHNS, CDR2 SASEGT. CDR3 coding DNA: TGTGCCAGCAGTGAACACAGGGGTGAGGGGACCCAGTACTTC. Translation gives CASSEHRGEGTQYF.

This chain joins TRBV29-1 and TRBJ2-7, with D tentatively TRBD1 (5 bases). Germline lookup yields CDR1 SQVTM and CDR2 ANQGSEA. V dropped 6 bases and J dropped 0 bases, with 15 bases sitting between them. The CDR3 is made up of 14 amino acids. CDR3 residues: CSVRARLSSYEQYF. The CDR3 DNA sequence: TGCAGCGTCAGGGCCAGATTAAGCTCCTACGAGCAGTACTTC.

CDR3 sequence: CSARDIGGAGETQYF. The DNA for the CDR3 is TGCAGTGCTAGAGATATAGGTGGAGCCGGGGAGACCCAGTACTTC. V is TRBV20-1 and J is TRBJ2-5; no definite D call. The V and J ends lost 0 bases and 5 bases respectively, with 16 bases between them. The CDR3 covers 15 residues. CDR1 is DFQATT and CDR2 is SNEGSKA in the germline V gene (reference sequence).